The clone carrying this T cell receptor beta chain has only one observation. Under the authors' procedure: It was from reference gene primer amplification that nucleated cell counts were estimated. Using immunoSEQ multiplex PCR, the repertoire was profiled, and TCRdb retains in-frame clones only, with some absent. D and trimming come from the DNA, and the V and J calls and clone size come from that table. The sample has approximately 230,000 clones, about 85% seen once; the top ten hold around 3%. This sample is part of a study of blood T cell repertoires in COVID-19. Turning to the study itself: Donors in the United States, Italy and Spain gave samples during acute or convalescent COVID-19. T cells, B-cell-depleted T cells, or PBMCs supplied cDNA or gDNA.

V shed 6 bases, J shed 5 bases, and the junction held 10 bases outside the gene matches. The CDR3 sequence is 14 residues long. The germline V gene has CDR1 MNHEY and CDR2 SVGAGI. This receptor was obtained from a man younger than 30 with active or convalescent COVID-19. What was sequenced was peripheral blood. The rearrangement uses TRBV6-5 and TRBJ2-7, with 7 bases matching TRBD2. The CDR3 bases are TGTGCCAGCAGGGGGACTACGCCGACTAACGAGCAGTACTTC. Protein product: CASRGTTPTNEQYF.